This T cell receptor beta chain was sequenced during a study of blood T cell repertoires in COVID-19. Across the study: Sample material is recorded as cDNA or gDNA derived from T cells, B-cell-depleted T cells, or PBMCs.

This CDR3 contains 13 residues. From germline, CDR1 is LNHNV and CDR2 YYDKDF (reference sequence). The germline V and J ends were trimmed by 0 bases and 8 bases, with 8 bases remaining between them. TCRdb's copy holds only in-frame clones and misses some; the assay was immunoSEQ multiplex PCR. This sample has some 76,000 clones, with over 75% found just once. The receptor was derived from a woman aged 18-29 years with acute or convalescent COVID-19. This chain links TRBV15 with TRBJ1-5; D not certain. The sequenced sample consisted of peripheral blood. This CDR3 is CATSREIREPQHF. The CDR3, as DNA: TGTGCCACCAGCAGAGAGATCCGGGAGCCCCAGCATTTT.